Below, 26 T cell receptor beta chains from the same sample are listed, as sequenced in a study of shared clonotypes between healthy human individuals. Assay: immunoSEQ multiplex PCR; the TCRdb copy retains only in-frame clones and omits some. Of over 1.4 million clones listed, more than 95% were seen once; the top ten hold approximately 1.1%. Sequenced: naive CD4+ T cells sorted from blood. Noted subset: CD45RA+ positively selected. These TCRs come from a man aged 25 to 45 in good health.

V usage is TRBV11-2 and J usage is TRBJ1-5; unclear D gene. The germline CDR1 and CDR2 sequences are SGHAT and FQNNGV. The ends were cut back, 5 bases at V and 6 bases at J, with 11 bases in the middle. The CDR3 consists of 13 residues. This CDR3 reads CASSQFPGQPQHF. The CDR3 coding sequence is TGTGCCAGCAGCCAATTTCCTGGTCAGCCCCAGCATTTT.

J is TRBJ2-7 and V is TRBV4-1, with TRBD2 matching over 8 bases. The CDR3 length is 13 residues. Per germline, CDR1 MGHRA and CDR2 YSYEKL. J was trimmed by 1 base and V by 6 bases; bases with no gene match: 2. The CDR3 here is CASSRGGSYEQYF. Written as DNA, the CDR3 is TGCGCCAGCAGTCGGGGGGGATCCTACGAGCAGTACTTC.

The rearrangement uses TRBV7-8 and TRBJ2-1; D not resolved. V was clipped by 5 bases and J by 0 bases, with 14 bases between them. Germline CDR1 and CDR2: SGHVS and FQNEAQ. The CDR3 length is 16 residues. The CDR3 DNA is TGTGCCAGCAGCCAACTTACTAAGAGCTCCTACAATGAGCAGTTCTTC. Protein sequence: CASSQLTKSSYNEQFF.

CDR3 nucleotide sequence: TGTGCCAGCAGTTTGGGACGGACCTACGAGCAGTACTTC. This codes for CASSLGRTYEQYF. The gene calls are TRBV6-5 and TRBJ2-7; the D call may be TRBD1 or TRBD2 (5 bases each). V lost 4 bases and J 2 bases, leaving 9 bases between the germline ends. Per the germline V gene, CDR1 is MNHEY and CDR2 is SVGAGI. CDR3 size: 13 residues.

The chain combines TRBV23-1 with TRBJ1-4; D perhaps matches TRBD1 (6 bases). TRBV23-1 is reported as an ORF; its role is uncertain. The CDR3 sequence is 19 residues long. V was clipped by 1 base and J by 7 bases, with 25 bases between them. The CDR3 sequence is CASSQWMDRADVVSEKLFF. CDR3 bases: TGCGCCAGCAGTCAATGGATGGACAGAGCGGACGTAGTTAGTGAAAAACTGTTTTTT.

The rearrangement joins TRBV6-4 to TRBJ2-1, with a possible D match to TRBD1 (6 bases). CDR1 is MRHNA, CDR2 SNTAGT, per germline. The ends were cut back, 0 bases at V and 2 bases at J, with 17 bases in the middle. This CDR3 spans 18 amino acids. CDR3 DNA sequence: TGTGCCAGCAGTGACTCAAGCCCAGGGGTCACCACCTACAATGAGCAGTTCTTC. Amino acid sequence: CASSDSSPGVTTYNEQFF.

The chain couples TRBV18 to TRBJ1-1; TRBD1 matches 9 bases. The ends lost 3 bases at V and 10 bases at J; junction bases unmatched: 12. This CDR3 spans 15 amino acids. From germline, CDR1 is KGHSH and CDR2 LQKENI. This CDR3 is CASSPKPGQGFIAFF. Written as DNA, the CDR3 is TGTGCCAGCTCACCCAAACCTGGACAGGGGTTTATAGCTTTCTTT.

The V and J genes are TRBV28 and TRBJ1-4; 7 nucleotides line up with TRBD1. V was pared by 5 bases and J by 7 bases, with 19 bases of the junction left unmatched. Germline CDR1 reads MDHEN; CDR2 reads SYDVKM. There are 18 residues in the CDR3. The CDR3 DNA is TGTGCCAGCAGTACCTCGGGCCCACACAGGGGTCGGGGTGAAAAACTGTTTTTT. It encodes CASSTSGPHRGRGEKLFF.

The V and J genes are TRBV2 and TRBJ1-1, with 7 bases fitting TRBD1. Losses at the gene ends were 4 bases for V and 0 bases for J; bases not matched to a gene: 5. CDR3 size: 15 residues. The V gene's germline CDR1 is SNHLY and CDR2 FYNNEI. Written as DNA, the CDR3 is TGTGCCAGCAGTGTCCCCGGGACAGTGAACACTGAAGCTTTCTTT. Translating gives CASSVPGTVNTEAFF.

CDR3 coding DNA: TGTGCCAGCAGCTTAGATTCAGACGAGCAGTACTTC. Protein sequence: CASSLDSDEQYF. This rearrangement joins TRBV11-3 to TRBJ2-7, with D unresolved. This CDR3 is 12 amino acids long. Trimming removed 0 bases at V and 5 bases at J, with 5 bases between. The germline gives CDR1 SGHNT, CDR2 YENEEA.

On this clone itself: This same CDR3 is encoded by further DNA sequences in the sample. The rearrangement uses TRBV18 and TRBJ2-3; tentative D call: TRBD2 (5 bases). Trimming took 2 bases from V and 5 from J, leaving 5 bases between them. Per germline, CDR1 KGHSH and CDR2 LQKENI. This CDR3 is 12 amino acids long. The CDR3 region is CASSPAGDTQYF. CDR3 sequence (DNA): TGTGCCAGCTCACCAGCGGGAGATACGCAGTATTTT.

The CDR3 coding sequence is TGCGCCAGCAGCCAAGAGATGACGAACTACAATGAGCAGTTCTTC. It yields the protein CASSQEMTNYNEQFF. The rearrangement joins TRBV4-1 to TRBJ2-1; D remains unclear. The germline V gene has CDR1 MGHRA and CDR2 YSYEKL. The V end was cut by 0 bases, the J end by 3 bases, with 9 bases between. The CDR3 consists of 15 residues.

The chain links TRBV28 to TRBJ1-2; 8 positions agree with TRBD1. Germline-derived CDR1 and CDR2 are MDHEN and SYDVKM. CDR3 length: 17 residues. V shed 3 bases and J 8 bases; nucleotides not matched to a gene: 17. Here the CDR3 reads CASSFYKVAGGNVGYTF. The CDR3 DNA reads TGTGCCAGCAGTTTTTATAAAGTTGCAGGGGGCAATGTAGGCTACACCTTC.

The chain is built from TRBV6-1 and TRBJ1-5; unclear D gene. Germline CDR1 reads MNHNS; CDR2 reads SASEGT. Between the trimmed V and J ends, which lost 1 base and 7 bases, there was a span of 14 bases. The CDR3 is 15 residues long. The CDR3 DNA reads as TGTGCCAGCAGTGAAGGGGGTTGGGGATTCCAGCCCCAGCATTTT. Translated: CASSEGGWGFQPQHF.

This clone appeared once. The chain carries TRBV27 and TRBJ1-4, with 9 bases matching TRBD1. Germline V gene sequence: CDR1 MNHEY, CDR2 SMNVEV (reference sequence). The length of the CDR3 is 12 residues. J lost 12 bases, V lost 5 bases, and 4 bases had no gene match. CDR3 region: CASSARDRELFF. In DNA form, the CDR3 reads TGTGCCAGCAGTGCCCGGGACAGGGAACTGTTTTTT.

This chain connects TRBV28 to TRBJ2-1; 7 bases line up with TRBD2. The germline gives CDR1 MDHEN, CDR2 SYDVKM. V was pared by 7 bases and J by 9 bases, with 21 bases of the junction left unmatched. The CDR3 is 17 residues long. CDR3 coding DNA: TGTGCCAGCATCACGCCCTCTACTAGCGCGAGCGGAAGTGAGCAGTTCTTC. It translates to CASITPSTSASGSEQFF.

In the case of this clone: A junction end diverges from the germline sequence, so it may reflect a read error. The chain has TRBV11-2 and TRBJ2-1; no definite D call. The length of the CDR3 is 14 residues. The germline gives CDR1 SGHAT, CDR2 FQNNGV. The CDR3 is CASSLAGPPNEEFF. The CDR3 nucleotides are TGTGCCAGCAGCTTAGCCGGGCCTCCTAATGAGGAGTTCTTC.

The rearrangement links TRBV5-1 to TRBJ2-2; D might be TRBD1 (5 bases). The CDR3 consists of 11 residues. The ends were cut back, 5 bases at V and 9 bases at J, with 8 bases in the middle. CDR1 SGHRS and CDR2 YFSETQ come from the germline V gene. In DNA form, the CDR3 reads TGCGCCAGCAGAATGGACAGGGAGCTGTTTTTT. It specifies CASRMDRELFF.

This chain joins TRBV5-1 and TRBJ2-1; D call uncertain. CDR1 SGHRS and CDR2 YFSETQ come from the germline V gene. The CDR3 sequence is 15 residues long. Trimming left V 5 bases short and J 4 bases short, with 16 bases between. DNA for the CDR3: TGCGCCAGCAGGTTATCGAGAAATGAGTACAATGAGCAGTTCTTC. Protein product: CASRLSRNEYNEQFF.

This clone was seen a single time. The chain employs TRBV9 and TRBJ1-2; TRBD1 might be the D (5 bases). V was shortened by 4 bases and J by 0 bases, with 16 bases between the two germline ends. This CDR3 spans 16 amino acids. Germline V gene data show CDR1 as SGDLS and CDR2 as YYNGEE. The CDR3 DNA sequence: TGTGCCAGCAGCCTTATACCCCGGGACTCTAACTATGGCTACACCTTC. Amino acid sequence: CASSLIPRDSNYGYTF. The full variable domain, rest sourced from reference TRBV9 and TRBJ1-2, is DSGVTQTPKHLITATGQRVTLRCSPRSGDLSVYWYQQSLDQGLQFLIQYYNGEERAKGNILERFSAQQFPDLHSELNLSSLELGDSALYFCASSLIPRDSNYGYTFGSGTRLTVV.

This chain joins TRBV2 and TRBJ1-1, with D unclear. Germline CDR1 reads SNHLY; CDR2 reads FYNNEI. The CDR3 contains 15 residues. V gave up 4 bases and J gave up 0 bases, with 12 bases separating them. CDR3 sequence reads: CASSVLSQMNTEAFF. CDR3 in DNA: TGTGCCAGCAGTGTTCTCTCACAAATGAACACTGAAGCTTTCTTT.

Of note for this clone: This sample includes further DNA sequences coding for the same CDR3. The chain carries TRBV9 and TRBJ2-3; D is undetermined. Germline-derived CDR1 and CDR2 are SGDLS and YYNGEE. V lost 0 bases to trimming and J lost 1 base, with 3 bases between them. CDR3 size: 13 residues. The CDR3 here is CASSVGRTDTQYF. The CDR3 coding sequence is TGTGCCAGCAGCGTAGGGCGCACAGATACGCAGTATTTT. Full variable domain (missing parts from reference TRBV9 and TRBJ2-3): DSGVTQTPKHLITATGQRVTLRCSPRSGDLSVYWYQQSLDQGLQFLIQYYNGEERAKGNILERFSAQQFPDLHSELNLSSLELGDSALYFCASSVGRTDTQYFGPGTRLTVL.

The chain joins TRBV6-1 to TRBJ2-7; perhaps TRBD2 as D (5 bases). The ends were cut back, 5 bases at V and 5 bases at J, with 19 bases in the middle. The germline gives CDR1 MNHNS, CDR2 SASEGT. CDR3 length: 15 amino acids. Written as DNA, the CDR3 is TGTGCCAGCAGTCCTAGCTGGGATTCCGGACACGAGCAGTACTTC. The encoded protein is CASSPSWDSGHEQYF.

V gene TRBV19 combines with J gene TRBJ2-7; 7 bases line up with TRBD1. The CDR3 has 15 amino acids. V was clipped by 6 bases and J by 2 bases; unmatched bases: 10. Germline-derived CDR1 and CDR2 are LNHDA and SQIVND (reference sequence). The CDR3 bases are TGTGCCAGTAGCTCCCGACAGGGTATCGCCTACGAGCAGTACTTC. Protein: CASSSRQGIAYEQYF.

This chain uses TRBV15 with TRBJ1-5; D uncertain. This CDR3 contains 16 residues. The ends were cut back, 8 bases at V and 0 bases at J, with 17 bases in the middle. Germline V gene lookup returns CDR1 LNHNV and CDR2 YYDKDF (reference sequence). CDR3 nucleotides: TGTGCCACCGGAGGAGATCGCCCAAATAGCAATCAGCCCCAGCATTTT. Its protein is CATGGDRPNSNQPQHF.

The rearrangement links TRBV7-8 to TRBJ1-5; tentative D call: TRBD1 (5 bases). Trimming stripped 2 bases from V and 2 bases from J, with 10 bases between. Germline values: CDR1 SGHVS, CDR2 FQNEAQ. This CDR3 is built from 15 residues. This chain's CDR3 is CASSLSRVGNQPQHF. The CDR3 nucleotides read TGTGCCAGCAGCTTAAGCAGGGTGGGCAATCAGCCCCAGCATTTT.